What follows are 8 T cell receptor beta chains derived from one specimen sequenced in a study of blood T cells in healthy people across ages. PCR was performed a second time for about 6 to 12 cycles using a sample-barcoded 5' primer and a J-beta primer mix. TCRdb re-called the 5' RACE reads with MiXCR, one entry per CDR3 protein. The sample has 540,000 or so distinct CDR3 sequences; less than 60% are singletons. The source material was blood. The receptors shown here come from a man older than 75 in good health.

With regard to this clonotype: The germline gene is not matched at one end of the junction; a read error may be the cause. This rearrangement joins TRBV12-3 or TRBV12-4 to TRBJ2-4; D is perhaps TRBD1 (6 bases). The CDR3 consists of 13 residues. The CDR3 protein is CASILSQGNIQYF. The CDR3 nucleotides are TGTGCCAGCATTTTATCTCAGGGGAACATTCAGTACTTC.

The chain carries TRBV18 and TRBJ2-1; TRBD1 is a possible D gene (6 bases). Deletions cut 8 bases from V and 7 bases from J, with 21 bases between. The CDR3 runs 15 residues. In germline, CDR1 is KGHSH, CDR2 LQKENI. The CDR3 reads CASPSEAGTRNEQFF. For the CDR3, the DNA is TGTGCCAGCCCAAGCGAGGCCGGGACACGGAATGAGCAGTTCTTC.

The chain joins TRBV12-3 or TRBV12-4 to TRBJ2-7; 9 bases align to TRBD1. J lost 5 bases, V lost 4 bases, and 3 bases had no gene match. The CDR3 contains 13 residues. The CDR3 DNA reads TGTGCCAGCAGTTGTGGGACAGGGAACGAGCAGTACTTC. As protein: CASSCGTGNEQYF.

Turning to this clonotype: At one end, the junction sequence differs from germline, possibly due to a read error. The chain links TRBV6-6 to TRBJ2-5; 8 bases agree with TRBD2. CDR1 is MNHNY, CDR2 SVGAGI, per germline (reference sequence). The CDR3 is 15 residues long. CDR3 loop: CAGSYPRGGGETQYF. The CDR3 DNA reads as TGTGCCGGCAGTTACCCTCGTGGCGGGGGGGAGACCCAGTACTTC.

This clonotype was detected only a few times. The chain carries TRBV6-2 or TRBV6-3 and TRBJ1-4; 7 bases map to TRBD1. The germline gives CDR1 MNHEY, CDR2 SVGEGT. V was clipped by 2 bases and J by 7 bases; unmatched bases: 7. The CDR3 is made up of 15 amino acids. The chain's CDR3 is CASSYATGSVEKLFF. CDR3 in DNA: TGTGCCAGCAGTTACGCGACAGGGTCGGTTGAAAAACTGTTTTTT.

V and J are TRBV29-1 and TRBJ2-1; perhaps TRBD2 as D (6 bases). Germline loops: CDR1 SQVTM, CDR2 ANQGSEA. Trimming removed 2 bases at V and 8 bases at J, with 19 bases between. CDR3 size: 15 residues. The CDR3 here is CSVEHGGWGRDEQFF. The CDR3 DNA follows: TGCAGCGTTGAACACGGGGGATGGGGGAGAGATGAGCAGTTCTTC.

This clonotype has only a few counts. V gene TRBV6-6 combines with J gene TRBJ1-5, with 7 bases that match TRBD1. After removal of 10 bases from V and 3 bases from J, the junction contained 9 bases not matched to a gene. Germline V gene data show CDR1 as MNHNY and CDR2 as SVGAGI (reference sequence). The CDR3 is made up of 14 amino acids. As DNA, the CDR3 is TGTGCCAACAGGGGTAGGGACTCCAATCAGCCCCAGCATTTT. It yields the protein CANRGRDSNQPQHF.

This sequence joins TRBV5-1 and TRBJ2-7; D possibly corresponds to TRBD1 (6 bases). Trimming stripped 5 bases from V and 1 base from J, with 16 bases between. CDR1 and CDR2 (germline): SGHRS, YFSETQ. This CDR3 has 15 residues. CDR3 amino acids: CASSWDAGVSYEQYF. CDR3 nucleotides: TGCGCCAGCAGTTGGGACGCAGGGGTTTCCTACGAGCAGTACTTC. Filled out from reference TRBV5-1 and TRBJ2-7, the complete variable domain reads KAGVTQTPRYLIKTRGQQVTLSCSPISGHRSVSWYQQTPGQGLQFLFEYFSETQRNKGNFPGRFSGRQFSNSRSEMNVSTLELGDSALYLCASSWDAGVSYEQYFGPGTRLTVT.